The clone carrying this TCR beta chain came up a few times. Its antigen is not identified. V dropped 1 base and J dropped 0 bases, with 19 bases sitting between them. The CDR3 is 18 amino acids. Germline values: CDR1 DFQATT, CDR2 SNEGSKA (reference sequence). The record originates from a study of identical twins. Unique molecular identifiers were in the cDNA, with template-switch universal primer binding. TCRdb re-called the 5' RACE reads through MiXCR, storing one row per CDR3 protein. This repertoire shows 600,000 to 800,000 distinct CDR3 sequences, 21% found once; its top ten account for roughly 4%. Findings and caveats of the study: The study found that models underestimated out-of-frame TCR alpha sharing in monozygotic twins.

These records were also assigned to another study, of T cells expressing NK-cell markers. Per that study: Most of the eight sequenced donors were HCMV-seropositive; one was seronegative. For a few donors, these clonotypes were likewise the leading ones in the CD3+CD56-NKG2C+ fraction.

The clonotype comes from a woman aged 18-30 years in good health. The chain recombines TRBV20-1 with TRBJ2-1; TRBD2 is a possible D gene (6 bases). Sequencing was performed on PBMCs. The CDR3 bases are TGCAGTGCTAGAGGGAGGGCAGAGTCACCGAGCTCCTACAATGAGCAGTTCTTC. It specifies CSARGRAESPSSYNEQFF.